This T cell receptor (beta chain) was identified in a study of blood T cell repertoires in COVID-19. Study at large: The United States, Italy and Spain were the sources of the acute and convalescent COVID-19 samples.

V gave up 5 bases and J gave up 7 bases; unmatched junction bases: 8. The CDR3 is 14 amino acids. Germline CDR1 is LNHDA and CDR2 is SQIVND (reference sequence). Original analysis: Amplifying reference gene primers gave estimates of nucleated cell counts. The method was immunoSEQ multiplex PCR; TCRdb's version includes in-frame clones alone and lacks a portion of them. The V and J calls and clone size were taken over from that table, and D and trimming were inferred from the DNA. Of 250,000 or so clones detected, 75% to 90% appear once; the ten largest clones hold less than 3%. This clone occurred a few times.

The gene calls are TRBV19 and TRBJ1-2; 9 nucleotides match TRBD1. Material: peripheral blood. The source of this sequence is a woman younger than 45 with active or convalescent COVID-19. CDR3 region: CASSLTGGSSGYTF. The CDR3 DNA is TGTGCCAGTAGTCTTACAGGGGGCTCGAGTGGCTACACCTTC.